This T cell receptor (beta chain) was sequenced for a study of T cell responses to AZD1222 COVID-19 vaccine. Findings and limits, study-wide: Close to half of spike-specific TCRs reportedly recognize unmutated variant regions. After two AZD1222 doses, spike-specific TCR breadth and depth rose versus day 0. Clonal diversity may have been underestimated, and the donors were mostly white British, with more females than males.

This CDR3 comprises 13 residues. V lost 5 bases, J lost 2 bases, and 5 bases stayed unmatched. Germline loops: CDR1 GTSNPN, CDR2 SVGIG (reference sequence). Note on this clone: Its target is unknown.

Only in-frame clones appear in the TCRdb table, and some are missing; sequencing was by immunoSEQ multiplex PCR. Of some 150,000 clones in the sample, around 90% were seen once. Combined were second doses at about 4 or about 12 weeks. This clonotype was sampled from an adult who received the AZD1222 COVID-19 vaccine. The material sequenced was peripheral blood, taken 28 days after the second AZD1222 dose. This chain joins TRBV30 and TRBJ2-7; 8 bases fit TRBD2. CDR3 DNA: TGTGCCTGGGGACTAGCTGGGCCCTACGAGCAGTACTTC. It encodes CAWGLAGPYEQYF.